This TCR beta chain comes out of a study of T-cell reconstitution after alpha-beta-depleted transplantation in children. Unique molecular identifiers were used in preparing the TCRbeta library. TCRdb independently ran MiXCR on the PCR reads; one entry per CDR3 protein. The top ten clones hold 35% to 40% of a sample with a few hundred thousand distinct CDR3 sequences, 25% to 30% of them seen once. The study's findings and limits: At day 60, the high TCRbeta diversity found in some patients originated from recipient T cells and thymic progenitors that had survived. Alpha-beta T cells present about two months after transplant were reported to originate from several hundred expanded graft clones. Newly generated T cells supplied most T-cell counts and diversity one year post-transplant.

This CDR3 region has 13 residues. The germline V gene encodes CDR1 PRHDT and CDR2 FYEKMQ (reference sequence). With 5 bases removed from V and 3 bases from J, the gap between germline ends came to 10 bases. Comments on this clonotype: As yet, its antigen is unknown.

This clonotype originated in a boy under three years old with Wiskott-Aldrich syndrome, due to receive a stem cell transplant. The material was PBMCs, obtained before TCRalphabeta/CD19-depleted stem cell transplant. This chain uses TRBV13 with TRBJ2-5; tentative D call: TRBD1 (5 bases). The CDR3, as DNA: TGTGCCAGCAGCGCGACAGAAGAAGAGACCCAGTACTTC. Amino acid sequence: CASSATEEETQYF.